This TCR beta chain derives from a study of PD-1 blockade in classical Hodgkin lymphoma. Trimming shortened V by 5 bases and J by 4 bases, and 24 bases separated the two germline ends. Germline V gene lookup returns CDR1 SGHAT and CDR2 FQNNGV. The CDR3 length is 19 residues. Every patient relapsed after autologous stem cell transplantation, and brentuximab vedotin exposure varied. Clones were sequenced by immunoSEQ multiplex PCR, and TCRdb holds only the in-frame ones, with some missing. In the table there are approximately 160,000 clones, about four fifths of which are singletons. The receptor was derived from a human donor with classical Hodgkin lymphoma. The V gene is TRBV11-2, the J gene TRBJ2-6; D remains unclear. Sample: peripheral blood mononuclear cells (PBMCs), taken before the second cycle of nivolumab. DNA for the CDR3: TGTGCCAGCAGCGCCCGCCCCGGCGTTGATCTTAAAGGGGCCAACGTCCTGACTTTC. Its translation is CASSARPGVDLKGANVLTF.